These 26 T cell receptor beta chains originate from one sample sequenced in a study of regulatory T cells in long-lasting Graves disease (dated by TCRdb to the early 2020s). According to the study, the label for this sample's time point signals: newly diagnosed GD, antithyroid drugs for less than 3 months. RNA was extracted from PBMCs in TRIzol for both TCR sequencing and RNA sequencing. The library was produced with multiplex PCR. The sequencing machine was an Illumina HiSeq 4000. To build TCR beta libraries, CDR3 regions were amplified by Arm-PCR using iRepertoire HTBI primers. Through fastp at Q25 and MiXCR, TCRdb rebuilt clones from the public reads, retaining in-frame beta chains. Each CDR3 protein gets just one entry, which takes the most common genes and DNA from the rows behind it. Across this sample there are about 210,000 distinct CDR3 sequences, with about 19% seen only once. The ten largest clones add up to approximately 10% of the sample.

Separately, the same data were catalogued under a study of T cells in Graves' hyperthyroidism and ophthalmopathy.

The sample consisted of peripheral blood mononuclear cells (PBMCs), taken at new diagnosis, from a patient treated with antithyroid drugs. These receptors were taken from a woman aged 30 to 39 with Graves disease. Donor details come from another sample of the same person, matched by shared clones.

This clonotype was detected only a few times. A read error is the likely source, as a far larger clone sits one nucleotide away. The genes are TRBV12-3 or TRBV12-4 and TRBJ2-1; TRBD2 aligns across 10 bases. Losses at the gene ends were 7 bases for V and 0 bases for J; bases not matched to a gene: 15. The CDR3 consists of 19 residues. The CDR3 reads CASKMTGASGGSSYNEQFF. The CDR3 DNA reads as TGTGCCAGCAAAATGACCGGGGCTAGCGGGGGCAGCTCCTACAATGAGCAGTTCTTC.

As regards this clonotype: Being one base from a much bigger clone, this may be a read error. The gene calls are TRBV28 and TRBJ1-4, with D perhaps TRBD1 (5 bases). The CDR3 totals 14 residues. V gave up 3 bases and J gave up 7 bases, with 12 bases separating them. Germline values: CDR1 MDHEN, CDR2 SYDVKM. CDR3 sequence: CASSLGHSGEKLFF. The CDR3 region has the DNA TGTGCCAGCAGTTTGGGGCACAGTGGTGAAAAACTGTTTTTT.

This rearrangement joins TRBV2 to TRBJ1-5; weak D call: TRBD1 (6 bases). Germline CDR1 SNHLY, CDR2 FYNNEI. The V end lost 6 bases, the J end lost 7 bases, and 13 bases lay between the germline ends. This CDR3 comprises 13 residues. The CDR3 DNA sequence: TGTGCCAGCAGGGCAGGGGTAAGGCAGCCCCAGCATTTT. Its translation: CASRAGVRQPQHF. Filled out from reference TRBV2 and TRBJ1-5, the complete variable domain reads EPEVTQTPSHQVTQMGQEVILRCVPISNHLYFYWYRQILGQKVEFLVSFYNNEISEKSEIFDDQFSVERPDGSNFTLKIRSTKLEDSAMYFCASRAGVRQPQHFGDGTRLSIL.

This clonotype was recorded many times. The chain joins TRBV27 to TRBJ2-7; 8 bases agree with TRBD1. V was clipped by 2 bases and J by 2 bases; unmatched bases: 2. The CDR3 is 14 residues long. Germline V gene data show CDR1 as MNHEY and CDR2 as SMNVEV (reference sequence). CDR3 residues: CASSLRQGPYEQYF. CDR3 DNA sequence: TGTGCCAGCAGTTTAAGACAGGGGCCCTACGAGCAGTACTTC.

This clonotype was recorded many times. The chain uses TRBV6-2 or TRBV6-3 and TRBJ2-3; 10 bases agree with TRBD2. CDR3 length: 17 amino acids. V lost 5 bases, J lost 6 bases, and 14 bases stayed unmatched. CDR1 MNHEY and CDR2 SVGEGT come from the germline V gene. The CDR3 spells CASSDRFSGGAKDTQYF. DNA of the CDR3: TGTGCCAGCAGTGATCGGTTCAGCGGGGGGGCTAAGGATACGCAGTATTTT.

This clonotype was seen at least ten times. The chain couples TRBV6-1 to TRBJ2-3, with 8 nucleotides matching TRBD2. This CDR3 has 15 amino acids. Germline lookup yields CDR1 MNHNS and CDR2 SASEGT. J gave up 5 bases and V 6 bases, and 10 bases lay outside the gene matches. Here the CDR3 reads CASRPTGTRKDTQYF. Here the CDR3 DNA reads TGTGCCAGCAGACCAACCGGGACTAGGAAAGATACGCAGTATTTT.

This clonotype was found many times. V usage is TRBV2 and J usage is TRBJ2-1; D is unclear. The CDR3 contains 10 residues. V shed 7 bases and J shed 7 bases, with 5 bases lying between them. Germline lookup yields CDR1 SNHLY and CDR2 FYNNEI. As DNA, the CDR3 is TGTGCCAGCATCGGAAATGAGCAGTTCTTC. This translates into CASIGNEQFF.

In DNA form, the CDR3 reads TGTGCCAGCAGCGTTGGGCCTGGAGAATCACCCCTCCACTTT. Translating it yields CASSVGPGESPLHF. The V and J genes are TRBV9 and TRBJ1-6, with D unclear. V lost 2 bases to trimming and J lost 10 bases, with 13 bases between them. Looked up from germline, CDR1 is SGDLS and CDR2 is YYNGEE. This CDR3 has 14 amino acids.

As concerns this clonotype: Since a far larger clone is one base different, this is likely a read error. This rearrangement joins TRBV11-1 to TRBJ2-5, with D maybe TRBD2 (6 bases). The closer fit of TRBJ2-1 to the DNA end suggests the J call may be wrong. This CDR3 has 17 amino acids. Germline CDR1 SGHAT, CDR2 FQDESV (reference sequence). The CDR3: CASSLAPVEGRYKEQFF. The CDR3 region has the DNA TGTGCCAGCAGCTTAGCCCCCGTGGAGGGAAGGTACAAAGAGCAGTTCTTC.

Many counts were recorded for this clonotype. The chain carries TRBV28 and TRBJ2-7; a weak D match, TRBD2 (8 bases). There are 15 residues in the CDR3. Trimming left V 5 bases short and J 0 bases short, with 14 bases between. The germline gives CDR1 MDHEN, CDR2 SYDVKM. CDR3 region: CASSVAGQSSYEQYF. For the CDR3, the DNA is TGTGCCAGCAGTGTAGCGGGACAGAGCTCCTACGAGCAGTACTTC.

This clonotype has at least ten counts. The chain uses TRBV9 and TRBJ1-1; 7 nucleotides match TRBD1. The CDR3 has 16 residues. Germline-derived CDR1 and CDR2 are SGDLS and YYNGEE. Trimming at V came to 2 bases and at J to 2 bases, leaving 9 bases not matched to a gene. The CDR3 bases are TGTGCCAGCAGCGTGACAGCCGGGACAGTCAACACTGAAGCTTTCTTT. Protein product: CASSVTAGTVNTEAFF. Full variable domain (outside the CDR3, taken from reference TRBV9 and TRBJ1-1): DSGVTQTPKHLITATGQRVTLRCSPRSGDLSVYWYQQSLDQGLQFLIQYYNGEERAKGNILERFSAQQFPDLHSELNLSSLELGDSALYFCASSVTAGTVNTEAFFGQGTRLTVV.

This clonotype was recorded many times. The chain combines TRBV3-1 with TRBJ2-7; D is perhaps TRBD2 (5 bases). CDR1 and CDR2 from the germline V gene are LGHDT and YNNKEL (reference sequence). This CDR3 has 14 amino acids. V lost 6 bases and J 3 bases, leaving 15 bases between the germline ends. The CDR3 DNA reads as TGTGCCAGCAGTCCCTGGGGTGAGGGCTACGAGCAGTACTTC. Residues: CASSPWGEGYEQYF.

There are many counts of this clonotype. The rearrangement links TRBV6-5 to TRBJ1-1, with a tentative D call TRBD1 (5 bases). This CDR3 region has 13 residues. V lost 0 bases to trimming and J lost 4 bases, with 6 bases between them. Germline V gene data show CDR1 as MNHEY and CDR2 as SVGAGI. The CDR3 DNA is TGTGCCAGCAGTTACTCAGGGGCCACTGAAGCTTTCTTT. Amino acids: CASSYSGATEAFF.

For this clonotype: A much larger clone lies a single base off, so this may be a read error. The conserved phenylalanine or tryptophan is not found at the CDR3 terminus, so this likely reflects a read error. The chain combines TRBV5-5 with TRBJ2-5, with D perhaps matching TRBD2 (5 bases). The CDR3 contains 15 residues. The ends were cut back, 1 base at V and 5 bases at J, with 15 bases in the middle. Germline V gives CDR1 SGHKS, CDR2 YYEKEE (reference sequence). The CDR3 DNA follows: TGTGCCAGCAGCTTGTTCGTCGGGGAAGGGGAGACCCAGTACATC. Translating gives CASSLFVGEGETQYI.

This clonotype was seen ten or more times. The genes are TRBV2 and TRBJ2-1, with D perhaps matching TRBD1 (6 bases). The CDR3 contains 13 residues. Germline V CDR1 and CDR2: SNHLY, FYNNEI. The V gene lost 10 bases and the J gene lost 6 bases, with 16 bases spanning the gap. CDR3 sequence (DNA): TGTGCCACCATGGACAGAACTATCAATGAGCAGTTCTTC. Its protein is CATMDRTINEQFF. The variable domain in full, completed from reference TRBV2 and TRBJ2-1, reads EPEVTQTPSHQVTQMGQEVILRCVPISNHLYFYWYRQILGQKVEFLVSFYNNEISEKSEIFDDQFSVERPDGSNFTLKIRSTKLEDSAMYFCATMDRTINEQFFGPGTRLTVL.

The chain recombines TRBV11-2 with TRBJ1-2; D possibly corresponds to TRBD1 (6 bases). Germline V CDR1 and CDR2: SGHAT, FQNNGV. V shed 5 bases and J shed 3 bases, with 13 bases lying between them. The CDR3 sequence is 14 residues long. In nucleotides, the CDR3 is TGTGCCAGCAGCGACGTACAGGGTTACTATGGCTACACCTTC. Amino acid sequence: CASSDVQGYYGYTF.

This clonotype was counted a single time. This chain joins TRBV10-3 and TRBJ1-2; D perhaps matches TRBD1 (6 bases). Between the trimmed V and J ends, which lost 0 bases and 6 bases, there was a span of 11 bases. CDR1 and CDR2 from the germline V gene are ENHRY and SYGVKD. This CDR3 is built from 14 residues. DNA of the CDR3: TGTGCCATCAGTGAGTCGAACAGGGCGGATGGCTACACCTTC. The encoded protein is CAISESNRADGYTF.

This clonotype was counted ten times or more. One base away lies a much larger clone, so this may be a sequencing read error. Since no conserved phenylalanine or tryptophan closes the CDR3, a read error is the likely cause. The CDR3 sequence: CASSLRTEGSPLHL. DNA of the CDR3: TGTGCCAGCAGTTTGCGGACCGAAGGTTCACCCCTCCACCTT. V is TRBV12-3 or TRBV12-4 and J is TRBJ1-6; D remains ambiguous. This CDR3 has 14 residues. Trimming cost V 3 bases and J 9 bases, with 12 bases left between them.

This clonotype was counted at least ten times. This chain's CDR3 is CASSFRTARDQPQHF. CDR3 sequence (DNA): TGCGCCAGCAGCTTCCGGACGGCAAGGGATCAGCCCCAGCATTTT. J is TRBJ1-5 and V is TRBV5-1; D call uncertain. The CDR3 loop spans 15 amino acids. Per germline, CDR1 SGHRS and CDR2 YFSETQ. The ends were cut back, 2 bases at V and 5 bases at J, with 14 bases in the middle.

This clonotype was seen only a few times. This chain links TRBV6-5 with TRBJ1-3; D is unclear. V was pared by 2 bases and J by 2 bases, with 10 bases between. Germline lookup yields CDR1 MNHEY and CDR2 SVGAGI. The CDR3 extends over 15 amino acids. CDR3 in amino acids: CASSYVPIAGNTIYF. CDR3 DNA: TGTGCCAGCAGTTACGTTCCTATTGCTGGAAACACCATATATTTT.

This clonotype has a count of ten or more. The chain is built from TRBV27 and TRBJ1-4, with unresolved D. The length of the CDR3 is 14 residues. CDR1 is MNHEY and CDR2 is SMNVEV in the germline V gene (reference sequence). The V end was cut by 3 bases, the J end by 7 bases, with 12 bases between. CDR3 region: CASSLNGGFEKLFF. The CDR3 nucleotides read TGTGCCAGCAGTTTGAACGGAGGGTTTGAAAAACTGTTTTTT. The variable domain in full, with the rest retrieved from reference TRBV27 and TRBJ1-4, is EAQVTQNPRYLITVTGKKLTVTCSQNMNHEYMSWYRQDPGLGLRQIYYSMNVEVTDKGDVPEGYKVSRKEKRNFPLILESPSPNQTSLYFCASSLNGGFEKLFFGSGTQLSVL.

This clonotype was picked up many times. This chain uses TRBV15 with TRBJ2-3; D ambiguous. This CDR3 region has 15 residues. The V gene lost 0 bases and the J gene lost 1 base, with 8 bases spanning the gap. Looked up from germline, CDR1 is LNHNV and CDR2 is YYDKDF (reference sequence). The CDR3 DNA reads as TGTGCCACCAGCAGAGATATCGGTGGCACAGATACGCAGTATTTT. Amino acid sequence: CATSRDIGGTDTQYF. Full variable domain (remainder filled in from reference TRBV15 and TRBJ2-3): DAMVIQNPRYQVTQFGKPVTLSCSQTLNHNVMYWYQQKSSQAPKLLFHYYDKDFNNEADTPDNFQSRRPNTSFCFLDIRSPGLGDTAMYLCATSRDIGGTDTQYFGPGTRLTVL.

The chain is built from TRBV12-3 or TRBV12-4 and TRBJ2-3; TRBD1 matches at 9 bases. The CDR3 spans 15 residues. V shed 6 bases, J shed 6 bases, and the junction held 10 bases outside the gene matches. CDR3 nucleotide sequence: TGTGCCAGCAGACCACAGGGGGCATTATCGGATACGCAGTATTTT. It specifies CASRPQGALSDTQYF.

This chain connects TRBV9 to TRBJ1-2; TRBD1 agrees at 7 bases. The J segment lost 6 bases and the V segment lost 3 bases, leaving 5 bases of the junction unmatched. This CDR3 is 13 amino acids long. Germline lookup yields CDR1 SGDLS and CDR2 YYNGEE. The CDR3 spells CASSAGTEHGYTF. CDR3 nucleotides: TGTGCCAGCAGCGCGGGGACAGAGCATGGCTACACCTTC.

There are many counts of this clonotype. In nucleotides, the CDR3 is TGTGCCAGCAGTGGGGTATCGGCGGGGAGCTCCTACAATGAGCAGTTCTTC. Translation gives CASSGVSAGSSYNEQFF. This chain joins TRBV6-1 and TRBJ2-1, with D possibly matching TRBD2 (6 bases). The CDR3 runs to 17 residues. Per the germline V gene, CDR1 is MNHNS and CDR2 is SASEGT. V was trimmed by 4 bases and J by 0 bases, leaving 16 bases between them.

Regarding this clonotype: This may come from a read error, since a much larger clone is one base off. The chain links TRBV5-6 to TRBJ2-3, with TRBD2 as a possible D gene (6 bases). The V and J ends lost 0 bases and 0 bases respectively, with 11 bases between them. From germline, CDR1 is SGHDT and CDR2 YYEEEE. CDR3 size: 16 residues. The CDR3 reads CASSLGGRWSTDTQYF. CDR3 in DNA: TGTGCCAGCAGCTTGGGGGGGAGGTGGAGCACAGATACGCAGTATTTT.